This T cell receptor (beta chain) was observed in a study of cytomegalovirus exposure and HLA in healthy donors. Trimming stripped 5 bases from V and 6 bases from J, with 14 bases between. This CDR3 is built from 13 residues. Germline-derived CDR1 and CDR2 are LGHNA and YSLEER. Sequencing used immunoSEQ multiplex PCR; TCRdb keeps in-frame clones, though not all of them. This table holds 60,000 or so clones, roughly 90% found once. This rearrangement joins TRBV4-3 to TRBJ2-7, with D possibly matching TRBD1 (6 bases). This clonotype originated in a man aged 18 to 35 in good health and CMV-seronegative. Material for sequencing was PBMCs. CDR3 coding DNA: TGCGCCAGCAGCGTTTACAGGGTCAGCGAGCAGTACTTC. Protein sequence: CASSVYRVSEQYF.